These T cell receptor beta chains were read from a single sample in a study of blood T cell repertoires in COVID-19. The repertoire was sequenced with immunoSEQ multiplex PCR; TCRdb's copy has only in-frame clones and lacks some. The table has tens of thousands of clones, roughly 91% seen once. The specimen was peripheral blood. The receptors originated from a human donor in a cohort sampled during active COVID-19. Both conserved end residues are part of each CDR3. D genes are given only for firm matches. A row's size may be missing; if present it is once, few, many or a size class.

TRBJ2-7,TRBD1,TRBV7-2,.,TGTGCCAGCAGCCAAGACGGACAGGTGCTCCGCGAGCAGTACTTC,CASSQDGQVLREQYF
TRBJ1-3,.,TRBV4-1,few,TGCGCCAGCAGCCCAAGAGTCGGGGAGGCTGGAAACACCATATATTTT,CASSPRVGEAGNTIYF
TRBJ2-3,.,TRBV3-1/TRBV3-2,.,TGTGCCAGCAGCCGAGCTAGCGGCACAGATACGCAGTATTTT,CASSRASGTDTQYF
TRBJ2-3,TRBD2,TRBV7-9,.,TGTGCCAGCAGCTTTCCGGGACTAGCAGATACGCAGTATTTT,CASSFPGLADTQYF
TRBJ1-2,.,TRBV7-2,.,TGTGCCAGCAGCTTAGCGGGGGGGACGGATTTTGGCTACACCTTC,CASSLAGGTDFGYTF
TRBJ2-7,TRBD1,TRBV5-1,few,TGCGCCAGCAGCTTGGCCGGGACAGGGGCGGTCGAGCAGTACTTC,CASSLAGTGAVEQYF
TRBJ1-2,TRBD1,TRBV18,.,TGTGCCAGCTCACCAAATCCGGGACAGGGGGCTTACCGATTC,CASSPNPGQGAYRF
TRBJ1-2,.,TRBV6-6,.,TGTGCCAGCAGTTCCGGGACATTCTACTATGGCTACACCTTC,CASSSGTFYYGYTF
TRBJ2-7,TRBD1,TRBV6-5,.,TGTGCCAGCAGTTACGAGTGGGGACAGGGTCCCTACGAGCAGTACTTC,CASSYEWGQGPYEQYF
TRBJ2-7,TRBD2,TRBV6-2/TRBV6-3,.,TGTGCCAGCAGTTCCGCGGGAGGGCGACACGAGCAGTACTTC,CASSSAGGRHEQYF